The sequence of this T cell receptor (beta chain) was determined in a study of blood T cells in healthy people across ages. The germline V gene has CDR1 SGHTA and CDR2 FQGNSA. This CDR3 comprises 17 residues. V was clipped by 6 bases and J by 0 bases, with 15 bases between them. In this sample, this clonotype turned up a few times. The antigen is undetermined. The study's findings and limits: The long-lived group displayed more naive CD4+ cells, plus higher diversity, than the aged donors did. Diversity was estimated from one million T cells, and these estimates were considered underestimates.

Primed by a sample-barcoded 5' primer and a J-beta primer mix, a second PCR proceeded for about 6 to 11 cycles. TCRdb redid the calling of the 5' RACE reads with MiXCR, one entry per CDR3 protein. The sample shows 850,000 to 1,000,000 distinct CDR3 sequences, about 48% of them seen only once. It was around 10 milliliters of peripheral blood that were drawn from each donor. The TCR was taken from a man younger than 45 in good health. What was sequenced was blood. This chain joins TRBV7-2 and TRBJ2-6; D perhaps matches TRBD1 (6 bases). CDR3 amino acids: CASSEYRDNSGANVLTF. CDR3 in DNA: TGTGCCAGCAGTGAATACAGGGACAACTCTGGGGCCAACGTCCTGACTTTC.